This T cell receptor beta chain was sequenced during a study of OX40 agonist ivuxolimab in advanced cancers. Points from the study as a whole: There were also nonresponders showing low normalized T-cell clonal expansion. The average count of expanded clones was higher among CD8+ T cells than among CD4+. Expanded peripheral T cells had an undetermined antigen specificity. Partial responders at 0.1-3.0 mg/kg showed near-lowest clonal expansion.

TCRdb's table, derived via immunoSEQ multiplex PCR, lists solely in-frame clones and lacks some. The sample comprises roughly 68,000 clones, roughly nine tenths of which are singletons, and around 15% rests with the top ten. Trimming took 3 bases from V and 4 from J; bases not matched to a gene: 9. In germline, CDR1 is ENHRY, CDR2 SYGVKD. CDR3 length equals 17 residues. As for this clone: Its antigen is unidentified.

The V gene is TRBV10-3, the J gene TRBJ2-5; 12 bases agree with TRBD2. The source material was CD4+ or CD8+ T cells sorted from blood, sampled in a trial of the OX40 agonist ivuxolimab. This clonotype was obtained from an adult with an advanced solid tumor such as melanoma, head and neck, liver or kidney cancer. CDR3 nucleotides: TGTGCCATCAGTGAACTCGCTAGCGGGGGGGCTGGAGAGACCCAGTACTTC. This translates into CAISELASGGAGETQYF.